The 22 T cell receptor beta chains below were found in one sample sequenced in a study of blood T cell repertoires in COVID-19. The table came from immunoSEQ multiplex PCR; TCRdb's copy has only in-frame clones and leaves some out. The sample consists of hundreds of thousands of clones, about 90% of them appearing once. The sequenced sample was peripheral blood. The origin of the receptors is a young man with active or convalescent COVID-19.

This clone was picked up one time. The chain recombines TRBV6-5 with TRBJ1-5; maybe TRBD1 (6 bases). This CDR3 is 14 amino acids long. Germline CDR1 is MNHEY and CDR2 is SVGAGI. V shed 4 bases and J shed 7 bases, with 14 bases lying between them. The DNA for the CDR3 is TGTGCCAGCAGTTCCGGACAGACGTGGCAGCCCCAGCATTTT. Its protein product is CASSSGQTWQPQHF.

V and J are TRBV19 and TRBJ2-1; 9 nucleotides align to TRBD2. The CDR3 length is 15 residues. CDR1 is LNHDA, CDR2 SQIVND, per germline (reference sequence). Trimming took 5 bases from V and 4 from J; bases not matched to a gene: 6. CDR3 region: CASSPLAGIYNEQFF. In DNA, the CDR3 is TGTGCCAGTAGTCCTCTAGCGGGGATATACAATGAGCAGTTCTTC.

Written as DNA, the CDR3 is TGTGCCAGCAGTTACGAGGCTAGCGGGAACTACGAGCAGTACTTC. Its protein is CASSYEASGNYEQYF. The chain joins TRBV6-5 to TRBJ2-7; TRBD2 matches 9 bases. CDR3 size: 15 residues. Looked up from germline, CDR1 is MNHEY and CDR2 is SVGAGI. V dropped 2 bases and J dropped 3; count of bases not matched to a gene: 5.

The V call is TRBV29-1, the J call TRBJ2-2; D possibly corresponds to TRBD2 (5 bases). The V gene lost 4 bases and the J gene lost 2 bases, with 11 bases spanning the gap. The V gene's germline CDR1 is SQVTM and CDR2 ANQGSEA. This CDR3 is 14 amino acids long. The DNA for the CDR3 is TGCAGCGTTGGGGCTAGCTTAAACACCGGGGAGCTGTTTTTT. Its protein product is CSVGASLNTGELFF.

This clone was seen just once. This chain uses TRBV6-1 with TRBJ2-7, with 9 bases matching TRBD2. From germline, CDR1 is MNHNS and CDR2 SASEGT. The trim removed 2 bases at V and 3 bases at J, leaving 5 bases unmatched. The CDR3 is 15 amino acids. Written as DNA, the CDR3 is TGTGCCAGCAGTGAATTCGCGGGAGGGGTCTACGAGCAGTACTTC. Amino acids: CASSEFAGGVYEQYF.

CDR3 sequence (DNA): TGCGCCAGCAGCTTGGGGGGGCAGCAGAACACTGAAGCTTTCTTT. As protein: CASSLGGQQNTEAFF. The chain recombines TRBV5-1 with TRBJ1-1, with D perhaps matching TRBD1 (6 bases). The V and J ends lost 0 bases and 1 base respectively, with 10 bases between them. Germline-derived CDR1 and CDR2 are SGHRS and YFSETQ. The CDR3 runs to 15 residues.

The chain employs TRBV2 and TRBJ2-5; 8 bases are shared with TRBD2. The CDR3 covers 12 residues. Germline-derived CDR1 and CDR2 are SNHLY and FYNNEI. V was clipped by 5 bases and J by 5 bases; unmatched bases: 1. The CDR3 nucleotides read TGTGCCAGCAGTACTAGCGGTGAGACCCAGTACTTC. Its protein is CASSTSGETQYF.

There are a few counts of this clone. J is TRBJ2-6 and V is TRBV3-1 (or the pseudogene TRBV3-2); the D gene is possibly TRBD1 (6 bases). Germline assignment: CDR1 LGHDT and CDR2 YNNKEL (reference sequence). V dropped 4 bases and J dropped 2 bases, with 9 bases sitting between them. This CDR3 has 15 amino acids. The CDR3 DNA reads TGTGCCAGCAGCCTACAGGGAGCTGGGGCCAACGTCCTGACTTTC. Translating it yields CASSLQGAGANVLTF.

This clone was seen more than once but under ten times. The CDR3 DNA reads TGCGCCAGCAGCTTGGAGGGGAATTCACCCCTCCACTTT. It specifies CASSLEGNSPLHF. The chain combines TRBV5-1 with TRBJ1-6, with D tentatively TRBD1 (5 bases). The CDR3 contains 13 residues. V lost 0 bases and J lost 7, with 5 bases in between. Germline CDR1 is SGHRS and CDR2 is YFSETQ.

The chain recombines TRBV27 with TRBJ2-7, with D perhaps matching TRBD1 (6 bases). The CDR3 contains 13 residues. CDR1 is MNHEY and CDR2 is SMNVEV in the germline V gene (reference sequence). V lost 8 bases and J lost 5, with 16 bases in between. The CDR3 protein is CASPQGPVNEQYF. The DNA for the CDR3 is TGTGCCAGCCCACAGGGACCCGTCAACGAGCAGTACTTC.

This clone appeared a single time. The chain combines TRBV6-5 with TRBJ1-1, with 8 bases identical to TRBD1. Germline loops: CDR1 MNHEY, CDR2 SVGAGI. This CDR3 spans 14 amino acids. V was clipped by 6 bases and J by 0 bases; unmatched bases: 3. The CDR3 is CASRRQGMNTEAFF. Here the CDR3 DNA reads TGTGCCAGCAGGCGACAGGGGATGAACACTGAAGCTTTCTTT.

This clone appeared once. This sequence joins TRBV10-1 and TRBJ2-1; TRBD1 matches at 7 bases. Germline CDR1 and CDR2: WNHNN and SYGVQD (reference sequence). The length of the CDR3 is 17 residues. V shed 4 bases, J shed 4 bases, and the junction held 13 bases outside the gene matches. In DNA, the CDR3 is TGCGCCAGCAGTGGGAACAGGGGCCCCTGGGTTTACAATGAGCAGTTCTTC. Amino acids: CASSGNRGPWVYNEQFF.

This rearrangement joins TRBV19 to TRBJ2-5; D perhaps matches TRBD2 (6 bases). The CDR3 totals 15 residues. The germline V gene has CDR1 LNHDA and CDR2 SQIVND (reference sequence). Trimming shortened V by 4 bases and J by 1 base, and 13 bases separated the two germline ends. The chain's CDR3 is CASSTGTSSQETQYF. In DNA, the CDR3 is TGTGCCAGTAGTACTGGAACTAGCAGCCAAGAGACCCAGTACTTC.

The chain combines TRBV18 with TRBJ1-5; 11 bases are shared with TRBD1. Germline values: CDR1 KGHSH, CDR2 LQKENI. The CDR3 extends over 18 amino acids. The ends lost 2 bases at V and 5 bases at J; junction bases unmatched: 11. The CDR3 loop is CASSPLGQGDISDQPQHF. In DNA, the CDR3 is TGTGCCAGCTCACCATTGGGACAGGGGGACATTAGTGATCAGCCCCAGCATTTT.

V is TRBV6-6 and J is TRBJ2-3; D gene uncertain. The CDR3 spans 15 residues. CDR1 and CDR2 from the germline V gene are MNHNY and SVGAGI (reference sequence). The V end was cut by 10 bases, the J end by 0 bases, with 17 bases between. In DNA form, the CDR3 reads TGTGCCACAACCCCCCGCGGCGGAAGCACAGATACGCAGTATTTT. It specifies CATTPRGGSTDTQYF.

This clone was detected a few times. The rearrangement uses TRBV2 and TRBJ1-1; 9 bases map to TRBD1. J was trimmed by 3 bases and V by 7 bases; bases with no gene match: 6. The germline V gene has CDR1 SNHLY and CDR2 FYNNEI. The CDR3 covers 14 residues. CDR3 loop: CASNRDREYTEAFF. Here the CDR3 DNA reads TGTGCCAGCAACCGGGACAGGGAGTACACTGAAGCTTTCTTT.

The chain recombines TRBV12-3 or TRBV12-4 with TRBJ2-2; D might be TRBD2 (6 bases). CDR3 size: 13 residues. V gave up 5 bases and J gave up 4 bases, with 8 bases separating them. CDR3 coding DNA: TGTGCCAGCAGTCGGGGGACCACCGGGGAGCTGTTTTTT. Amino acid sequence: CASSRGTTGELFF.

This chain connects TRBV12-3 or TRBV12-4 to TRBJ1-2; D gene uncertain. V was pared by 6 bases and J by 2 bases, with 10 bases between. The CDR3 covers 13 residues. Written as DNA, the CDR3 is TGTGCCAGCAGACTAAACTTGAACTATGGCTACACCTTC. Amino acid sequence: CASRLNLNYGYTF.

The rearrangement links TRBV27 to TRBJ1-5; D may be TRBD1 (5 bases). V was shortened by 5 bases and J by 0 bases, with 14 bases between the two germline ends. The germline V gene encodes CDR1 MNHEY and CDR2 SMNVEV (reference sequence). There are 16 residues in the CDR3. CDR3 DNA sequence: TGTGCCAGCAGTACCTGGGCCGGGGGTAGCAATCAGCCCCAGCATTTT. Protein sequence: CASSTWAGGSNQPQHF.

This chain joins TRBV5-4 and TRBJ2-3; TRBD2 aligns across 12 bases. Germline trimming cut 4 bases from V and 0 bases from J; bases unmatched to any gene: 0. This CDR3 region has 15 residues. CDR1 is SGHNT and CDR2 is YYREEE in the germline V gene (reference sequence). The CDR3 region is CASSLAGGSTDTQYF. The CDR3 nucleotides are TGTGCCAGCAGCCTAGCGGGGGGGAGCACAGATACGCAGTATTTT.

V is TRBV5-4 and J is TRBJ1-6; possibly TRBD1 for D (6 bases). The V end lost 1 base, the J end lost 6 bases, and 11 bases lay between the germline ends. The CDR3 is 15 amino acids. Germline V gene lookup returns CDR1 SGHNT and CDR2 YYREEE (reference sequence). CDR3 nucleotides: TGTGCCAGCAGCTTGCGGGGGGCTCGTAATTCACCCCTCCACTTT. Amino acids: CASSLRGARNSPLHF.

This clone appeared a single time. This chain connects TRBV9 to TRBJ2-2; 10 bases are shared with TRBD2. The junction had 5 bases not matched to a gene; V was cut back by 4 bases and J by 5 bases. Per germline, CDR1 SGDLS and CDR2 YYNGEE. The CDR3 extends over 15 amino acids. CDR3 in amino acids: CASSFRTSGTGELFF. In DNA, the CDR3 is TGTGCCAGCAGCTTCCGGACTAGCGGAACCGGGGAGCTGTTTTTT.